Listed below are T cell receptor beta chains from one sample, sequenced in a study of blood T cells in healthy people across ages. TCRdb re-derived calls from the 5' RACE reads in MiXCR, one entry per CDR3 protein. The sample includes about 930,000 distinct CDR3 sequences, approximately 32% seen only once; the top ten take roughly 10%. This sample was shared with a second study, whose subject was T cells of mothers and their children.

Sequencing input: blood. These receptors were obtained from a woman aged 40 to 55 in good health. CDR3s include the opening cysteine and the closing phenylalanine or tryptophan. A D gene is named only where the DNA matches it firmly. Expanded clones are given a class, and other clones once, few, many or no size at all.

>TRBV18|NA|TRBJ1-1|NA
TGTGCCAGCTCAGAGGATATGAACACTGAAACTTTCTTT
CASSEDMNTETFF
>TRBV3-1|few|TRBJ1-5|TRBD1
TGTGCCAGCAGCCAAGGAGACAGGGGCGGAGGCAATCAGCCCCAGCATTTT
CASSQGDRGGGNQPQHF
>TRBV29-1|many|TRBJ2-3|TRBD2
TGCAGCCAGACTAGCGGGGGGCTTAGCACAGATACGCAGTATTTT
CSQTSGGLSTDTQYF
>TRBV3-1|NA|TRBJ1-5|NA
TGTGCCAGCAGCCAGAAGGACAGAGGGAATCAGCCCCAGCATTTT
CASSQKDRGNQPQHF
>TRBV7-8|NA|TRBJ2-5|TRBD2
TGTGCCAGCAGCTGGGGAGGGGCGGGAGCCCAAGAGACCCAGTACTTC
CASSWGGAGAQETQYF
>TRBV5-1|few|TRBJ2-5|NA
TGCGCCAGCAGCTTGGAGGGGCTTTCGGTCCAAGAGACCCAGTACTTC
CASSLEGLSVQETQYF
>TRBV27|NA|TRBJ1-6|NA
TGTGCCAGCAGTCCTACCTTGAGTTCACCCCTCCACTTT
CASSPTLSSPLHF
>TRBV12-3/TRBV12-4|NA|TRBJ1-4|NA
TGTGCCAGCAGTTTAGGTGGGACATTCCAAGGAAAACTGTTTTTT
CASSLGGTFQGKLFF
>TRBV12-3/TRBV12-4|once|TRBJ2-5|NA
TGTGCCAGCAGTTATGGGGGATCAGAGACCCAGTACTTC
CASSYGGSETQYF
>TRBV3-1|few|TRBJ2-5|NA
TGTGCCAGCAGCCAACTACACAGGGTCGGGGAGACCCAGTACTTC
CASSQLHRVGETQYF
>TRBV7-6|NA|TRBJ1-4|NA
TGTGCCAGCAGCCCCCAAATTCCCGGAGCAACTAATGAAAAACTGTTTTTT
CASSPQIPGATNEKLFF
>TRBV20-1|NA|TRBJ1-5|NA
TGCAGTGCTAGTTTGGGGGCCGACAATCAGCCCCAGCATTTT
CSASLGADNQPQHF
>TRBV7-9|NA|TRBJ1-4|NA
TGTGCCAGCAGCCAGGTTGAAGCTAATGAAAAACTGTTTTTT
CASSQVEANEKLFF
>TRBV7-2|many|TRBJ2-1|TRBD1
TGTGCCAGCGATCGACAGGGTAATGAGCAGTTCTTC
CASDRQGNEQFF
>TRBV12-3/TRBV12-4|many|TRBJ1-2|TRBD1
TGTGCCAGCAGTCGACGACGGGACAGGGAGTACTATGGCTACACCTTC
CASSRRRDREYYGYTF
>TRBV7-3|NA|TRBJ2-2|TRBD1
TGTGCCAGTAAAACAGGGGACACCGGGGAGCTGTTTTTT
CASKTGDTGELFF